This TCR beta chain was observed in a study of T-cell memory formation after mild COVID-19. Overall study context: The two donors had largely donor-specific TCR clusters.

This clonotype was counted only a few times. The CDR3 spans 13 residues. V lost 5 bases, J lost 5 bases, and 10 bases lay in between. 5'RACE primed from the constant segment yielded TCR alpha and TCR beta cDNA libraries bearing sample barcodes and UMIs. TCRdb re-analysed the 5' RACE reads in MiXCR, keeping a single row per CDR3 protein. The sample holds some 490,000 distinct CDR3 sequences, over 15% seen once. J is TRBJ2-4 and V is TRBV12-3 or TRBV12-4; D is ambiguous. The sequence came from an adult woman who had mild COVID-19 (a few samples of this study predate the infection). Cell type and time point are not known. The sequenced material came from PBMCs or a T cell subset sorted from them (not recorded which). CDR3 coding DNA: TGTGCCAGCAGTAGAGCCACGCAAAACATTCAGTACTTC. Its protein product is CASSRATQNIQYF.